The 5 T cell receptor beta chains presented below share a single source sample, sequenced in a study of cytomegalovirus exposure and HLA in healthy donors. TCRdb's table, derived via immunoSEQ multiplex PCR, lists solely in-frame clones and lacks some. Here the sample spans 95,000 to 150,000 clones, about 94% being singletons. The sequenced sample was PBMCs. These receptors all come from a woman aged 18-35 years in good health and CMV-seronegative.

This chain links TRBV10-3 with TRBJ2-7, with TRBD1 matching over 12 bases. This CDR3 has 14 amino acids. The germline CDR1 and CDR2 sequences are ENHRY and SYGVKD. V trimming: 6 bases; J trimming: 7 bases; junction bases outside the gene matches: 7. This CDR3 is CAIRGTGGLGEQYF. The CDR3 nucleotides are TGTGCCATCAGGGGGACAGGGGGCTTAGGGGAGCAGTACTTC.

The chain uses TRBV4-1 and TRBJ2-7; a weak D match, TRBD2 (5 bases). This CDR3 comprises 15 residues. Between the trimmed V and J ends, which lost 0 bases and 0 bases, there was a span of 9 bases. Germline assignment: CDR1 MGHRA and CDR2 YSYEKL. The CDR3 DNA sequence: TGCGCCAGCAGCCAAGATTGGAGGAACTCCTACGAGCAGTACTTC. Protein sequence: CASSQDWRNSYEQYF.

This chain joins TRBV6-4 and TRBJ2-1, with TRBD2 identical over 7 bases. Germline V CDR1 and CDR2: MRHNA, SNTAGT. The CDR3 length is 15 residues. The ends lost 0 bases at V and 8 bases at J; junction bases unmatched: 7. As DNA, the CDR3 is TGTGCCAGCAGTGACTCTGGGGTGGGGGGGGATGAGCAGTTCTTC. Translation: CASSDSGVGGDEQFF.

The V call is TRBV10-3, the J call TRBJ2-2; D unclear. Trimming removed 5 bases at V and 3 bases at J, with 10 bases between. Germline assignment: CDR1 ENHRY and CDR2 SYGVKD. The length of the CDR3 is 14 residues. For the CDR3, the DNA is TGTGCCATCAGTACGGTCCGGGACACCGGGGAGCTGTTTTTT. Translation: CAISTVRDTGELFF.

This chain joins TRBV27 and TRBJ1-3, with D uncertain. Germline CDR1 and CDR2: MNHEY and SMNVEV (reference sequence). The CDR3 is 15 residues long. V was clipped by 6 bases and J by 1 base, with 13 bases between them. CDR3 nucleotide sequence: TGTGCCAGCAGCCCCAGTTCCGCTTCTGGAAACACCATATATTTT. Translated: CASSPSSASGNTIYF.